This is a list of T cell receptor beta chains from one sample in a study of blood T cell repertoires in COVID-19. Here immunoSEQ multiplex PCR was the method, and the copy in TCRdb shows in-frame clones only, minus some. In the table there are 150,000 or so clones, 79% of which are singletons. The source material was peripheral blood. The receptors stem from a woman aged 65 to 85 with COVID-19, enrolled during active disease. Both conserved end residues are part of each CDR3. D genes are given only for firm matches. A clone size is listed for some rows: how often the clone was seen (once, few, many), or a class if it is expanded.

TRBV3-1/TRBV3-2	TRBJ2-6	TRBD1	NA	TGTGCCAGCAGCCGGGTACTCTCAGGACAGGGTACTTCTGGGGCCAACGTCCTGACTTTC	CASSRVLSGQGTSGANVLTF
TRBV9	TRBJ1-4	NA	NA	TGTGCCAGCAGCCCGTGGGCCGCAACTAATGAAAAACTGTTTTTT	CASSPWAATNEKLFF
TRBV12-5	TRBJ2-1	TRBD2	NA	TGTGCTAGTGGTTTGACCAGTAGCGGGGGGGCTAGGGATGAGCAGTTCTTC	CASGLTSSGGARDEQFF
TRBV28	TRBJ2-3	TRBD1	NA	TGTGCCAGCAGTTCAGACAGGGAGTACACAGATACGCAGTATTTT	CASSSDREYTDTQYF
TRBV18	TRBJ2-4	TRBD1	NA	TGTGCCAGCTCACCAGGGGACAGCCTGCAGTACTTC	CASSPGDSLQYF
TRBV4-2	TRBJ2-7	NA	NA	TGTGCCAGCAGCCCCTCCCCCTCCTCCGCCCGGGAGCAGTACTTC	CASSPSPSSAREQYF
TRBV4-1	TRBJ2-4	NA	NA	TGCGCCAGCAGCCAAGAACCCCCGGTAAACATTCAGTACTTC	CASSQEPPVNIQYF
TRBV5-4	TRBJ2-3	NA	NA	TGTGCCAGCAGCTTGAACACCCCGGATACGCAGTATTTT	CASSLNTPDTQYF
TRBV21-1	TRBJ2-1	NA	NA	TGTGCCAGCACTCTAGCGGGGCTTGAGCAGTTCTTC	CASTLAGLEQFF
TRBV11-2	TRBJ1-1	NA	NA	TGTGCCAGCAGCTTAGAAAGGCTGGGCAGGGGAGCTTTCTTT	CASSLERLGRGAFF
TRBV14	TRBJ2-1	NA	NA	TGTGCCAGCAACCGAGGTGGTGCCCGGCCCAATGAGCAGTTCTTC	CASNRGGARPNEQFF
TRBV2	TRBJ1-4	TRBD1	NA	TGTGCCAGCAGTGAACAGCCAGGGGGAGAAAAACTGTTTTTT	CASSEQPGGEKLFF
TRBV20-1	TRBJ1-1	TRBD1	few	TGCAGCCGACAGGGGGACACTGAAGCTTTCTTT	CSRQGDTEAFF
TRBV10-3	TRBJ1-2	NA	NA	TGTGCCATCAGTGAGCCGGGAGGGCCTGGGGGCTACACCTTC	CAISEPGGPGGYTF
TRBV3-1/TRBV3-2	TRBJ2-7	TRBD1	many	TGTGCCAGCAGCCAAGACCCTGGGACAGGGGGCGACGAGCAGTACTTC	CASSQDPGTGGDEQYF
TRBV7-2	TRBJ1-3	NA	NA	TGTGCCAGCAGTCCCTGGTCAGGGCTGGCTGGAAACACCATATATTTT	CASSPWSGLAGNTIYF
TRBV5-4	TRBJ2-2	NA	NA	TGTGCCAGCAGCCCTAGGACTGATACCGGGGAGCTGTTTTTT	CASSPRTDTGELFF
TRBV11-2	TRBJ1-1	NA	NA	TGTGCCAGCAGCTATCAGCTCGGGGGGTCCGCTGAAGCTTTCTTT	CASSYQLGGSAEAFF
TRBV20-1	TRBJ2-3	TRBD1	NA	TGCAGTGCTAGTAAACAGGGGAGCACAGATACGCAGTATTTT	CSASKQGSTDTQYF
TRBV11-2	TRBJ2-2	TRBD2	NA	TGTGCCAGCAGCCCCAGGAGGGGAGGGACCGGGGAGCTGTTTTTT	CASSPRRGGTGELFF
TRBV5-1	TRBJ2-3	TRBD1	NA	TGCGCCAGCACTCGGGACAGCGCCACAGATACGCAGTATTTT	CASTRDSATDTQYF
TRBV2	TRBJ1-2	NA	NA	TGTGCCAGCAGTGAGGGGGGGTCTAACTATGGCTACACCTTC	CASSEGGSNYGYTF
TRBV7-3	TRBJ2-1	NA	NA	TGTGCCAGCAGCTTAAAGGCCCCAGCGGGCACCTACAATGAGCAGTTCTTC	CASSLKAPAGTYNEQFF
TRBV30	TRBJ1-4	TRBD1	NA	TGTGCCTGGAGTAGGGGACAGGGGGCGGCTAATGAAAAACTGTTTTTT	CAWSRGQGAANEKLFF
TRBV7-2	TRBJ2-1	TRBD2	once	TGTGCCAGCAGCCAAGGGGTAGCGGGGGGGGTCGAGCAGTTCTTC	CASSQGVAGGVEQFF
TRBV4-1	TRBJ2-5	NA	NA	TGCGCCAGCAGCCAAGATGAGGTCTGGGTAGAGGAGACCCAGTACTTC	CASSQDEVWVEETQYF
TRBV19	TRBJ2-3	TRBD2	NA	TGTGCCAGTAGTACGGGACTAGCGGAGGCCCTATCTAGCACAGATACGCAGTATTTT	CASSTGLAEALSSTDTQYF
TRBV5-1	TRBJ2-3	TRBD1	few	TGCGCCAGCAGCTCCGCCGGGACAGGGGGGACAGATACGCAGTATTTT	CASSSAGTGGTDTQYF
TRBV5-1	TRBJ2-1	TRBD2	NA	TGCGCCAGCAGCTCTAGCGGGGGGCCGGATGAGCAGTTCTTC	CASSSSGGPDEQFF
TRBV28	TRBJ1-4	TRBD1	NA	TGTGCCAGCAGCCACAGGGGGCCGATTAATGAAAAACTGTTTTTT	CASSHRGPINEKLFF